This T cell receptor (beta chain) was sequenced in a study of identical twins (TCRdb year 2016). For the study in its entirety: To test whether fetal clonotypes persist, this study deep-sequenced TCR alpha and beta repertoires from monozygotic twins, from unrelated adults of various ages, and from cord blood. To rule out contamination, the twin experiments were replicated at different times with different library preparation protocols.

Receptor libraries were prepared by 5' RACE. The instrument was an Illumina HiSeq 2000. A universal primer binding site was added through template switching, and the final cDNA carried a unique molecular identifier so that TCR cDNA molecules could be counted accurately. Specific primers in the conserved constant-segment region were used to synthesize first-strand cDNA for TCR alpha and beta chains. To control for contamination, every cDNA library carried two barcodes: a SMART-Mk sample barcode plus Illumina barcodes. TruSeq adapter sequences along with Illumina sample barcodes were introduced in two successive PCR steps. The Illumina HiSeq platform was used with custom primers to sequence TCR alpha and beta cDNA libraries. The source study handled its data this way. MiGEC was used to process raw reads and extract unique molecular identifiers, and MiXCR was used to find CDR3 positions. For each individual, recombination models were inferred using an EM algorithm with the repgenHMM and IGoR tools. Shared clonotype analysis was performed with the tcR package in R, normalizing sharing by the product of cloneset sizes. To study raw recombination free of thymic and clonal selection effects, out-of-frame nonproductive sequences were analyzed. TCRdb handled the public reads itself, with Q25 trimming in fastp and clone calling in MiXCR, and kept productive beta chains. Under each unique CDR3 protein, matching rows form one entry showing the most common genes and DNA. Here the V and J calls rest on TCRdb's processing, not on the authors' analysis. The sample table contains 1.5 million or so distinct CDR3 sequences; only one count was recorded for about 32% of them. The ten largest clones capture over 0.25% of the sample.

Every donor was a healthy Caucasian. This clonotype was observed a few times. The specificity of this receptor is unknown. No per-base quality is available; no much larger clone lies one base away. Overall study results and their limits: Because the same donors could not be followed over many years, conclusions were based on cross-sectional statistical analysis. Excess twin sharing in beta out-of-frame sequences was weaker because fewer shared sequences lowered the signal-to-noise ratio. In monozygotic twins, out-of-frame TCR alpha sharing was systematically underestimated by recombination models, although the models agreed with sharing between unrelated individuals. Zero-insertion analyses could be partly confounded by invariant T cells such as MAIT and iNKT, although diverse VJ usage argued against such confounding for most clonotypes. Abundant cord blood beta clonotypes carried fewer insertions; young adult naive repertoires showed a weaker similar trend, while memory repertoires showed none. Compared with coincidental sharing between unrelated individuals, out-of-frame TCR alpha sequences shared between twins showed an excess of sequences with low generation probability.

The V end gives up 1 base and the J end 6 bases, leaving 5 bases in the junction not matched to a gene. From cysteine to phenylalanine, the CDR3 is 15 amino acids long. Only the CDR3 DNA is retained, 45 bases long and in frame from the first base. Here the chain combines TRBV12-3 or TRBV12-4 and TRBJ2-1; 8 junctional bases match TRBD2. Input material: cord blood. The TCR sequence derives from a newborn girl in good health. The nucleotide sequence reads TGTGCCAGCAGTTTAGGCCAGGCGGGGGGCAATGAGCAGTTCTTC. Its coded protein is CASSLGQAGGNEQFF.